This is a list of T cell receptor beta chains from one sample in a study of blood T cell repertoires in COVID-19. The protocol was immunoSEQ multiplex PCR, while the TCRdb copy is restricted to in-frame clones and leaves out a portion. The sample comprises around 20,000 clones, around 89% of which are singletons, and 4.5% to 6% rests with the top ten. Sequencing was carried out using PBMCs or T cells enriched from blood (not recorded which). The receptors derive from a woman in her twenties or thirties who had recovered from COVID-19. Each CDR3 is given with its conserved first and last residue. A D gene is named only where the DNA matches it firmly. Only part of the rows carry a size: once, few, many, or a class if the clone is expanded.

cdr3_aa cdr3_nt j_call v_call d_call clone_size
CASSQISGVYATNEKLFF TGTGCCAGCAGCCAGATATCAGGGGTATACGCAACTAATGAAAAACTGTTTTTT TRBJ1-4 TRBV14 . few
CASSAILAGGYNEQFF TGTGCCAGCAGTGCCATACTAGCGGGGGGGTACAATGAGCAGTTCTTC TRBJ2-1 TRBV2 TRBD2 .
CASSTDGGLSSPLHF TGTGCCAGCAGCACGGACGGGGGGTTGAGTTCACCCCTCCACTTT TRBJ1-6 TRBV5-4 . few
CASSYTQAGRGNTIYF TGTGCCAGCAGTTACACTCAAGCAGGAAGAGGAAACACCATATATTTT TRBJ1-3 TRBV6-2/TRBV6-3 . .
CASSGDSWETQYF TGTGCCAGCAGTGGTGACAGTTGGGAGACCCAGTACTTC TRBJ2-5 TRBV27 . .
CASSLDSPGYEQYF TGTGCCAGCAGCTTAGATTCCCCAGGGTACGAGCAGTACTTC TRBJ2-7 TRBV11-2 . .
CASSQVPSGGAGTDTQYF TGCGCCAGCAGCCAAGTTCCTAGCGGGGGGGCCGGCACAGATACGCAGTATTTT TRBJ2-3 TRBV4-3 TRBD2 .
CASSQAQDSQFYGYTF TGCGCCAGCAGCCAAGCCCAGGACAGCCAGTTTTATGGCTACACCTTC TRBJ1-2 TRBV4-1 . .
CASSHKGEDTEAFF TGCGCCAGCAGCCATAAAGGGGAGGACACTGAAGCTTTCTTT TRBJ1-1 TRBV4-3 . few
CAWSGPGVSSYEQYF TGTGCCTGGAGTGGTCCGGGGGTATCCTCCTACGAGCAGTACTTC TRBJ2-7 TRBV30 . .
CASSTPGQGAYIQYF TGTGCCAGCAGCACCCCGGGACAGGGGGCATACATTCAGTACTTC TRBJ2-4 TRBV11-2 TRBD1 .
CASSYDRTGLEKLFF TGTGCCAGCAGTTACGATCGGACAGGGCTAGAAAAACTGTTTTTT TRBJ1-4 TRBV6-5 TRBD1 few
CASSYSGQRGYTF TGTGCCAGCAGTTACTCGGGACAGAGGGGCTACACCTTC TRBJ1-2 TRBV6-2/TRBV6-3 TRBD1 .
CATWRGWTEAFF TGTGCCACCTGGCGGGGTTGGACTGAAGCTTTCTTT TRBJ1-1 TRBV28 . .
CAWSERWYTEAFF TGTGCCTGGAGTGAGCGGTGGTACACTGAAGCTTTCTTT TRBJ1-1 TRBV30 . .
CASREGYEQYF TGTGCCAGTAGGGAGGGCTACGAGCAGTACTTC TRBJ2-7 TRBV19 . .
CASSPRGDRAGSPLHF TGTGCCAGCAGCCCCCGTGGGGACAGGGCTGGGTCACCCCTCCACTTT TRBJ1-6 TRBV9 TRBD1 .
CASSYSTGLVGDTQYF TGTGCCAGCAGTTACTCGACGGGACTAGTGGGTGATACGCAGTATTTT TRBJ2-3 TRBV6-5 TRBD2 few
CASSSRDRLQNTGELFF TGTGCCAGCAGTTCCCGGGACAGGCTACAGAACACCGGGGAGCTGTTTTTT TRBJ2-2 TRBV6-2/TRBV6-3 TRBD1 .
CAISDIQGLGTEAFF TGTGCCATCAGTGACATACAGGGGTTGGGGACTGAAGCTTTCTTT TRBJ1-1 TRBV10-3 TRBD1 .
CAWSVHGPYGYTF TGTGCCTGGAGTGTACATGGGCCATATGGCTACACCTTC TRBJ1-2 TRBV30 . .
CASSGQAADTQYF TGTGCCAGCTCAGGACAGGCGGCAGATACGCAGTATTTT TRBJ2-3 TRBV18 TRBD1 .
CASSIDQGSSYEQYF TGTGCCAGTAGTATAGATCAAGGGAGCTCCTACGAGCAGTACTTC TRBJ2-7 TRBV19 . once
CASSYSPLRTDTQYF TGTGCCAGCAGTTACTCCCCCCTCCGCACAGATACGCAGTATTTT TRBJ2-3 TRBV6-5 . .
CASSIIAGSTDTQYF TGTGCCAGTAGTATTATAGCGGGCAGCACAGATACGCAGTATTTT TRBJ2-3 TRBV19 TRBD2 .
CASSASGGALETQYF TGTGCCAGCAGTGCTAGCGGGGGGGCCTTAGAGACCCAGTACTTC TRBJ2-5 TRBV7-3 TRBD2 .
CASSQGLSQDRGYTF TGTGCCAGCAGCCAAGGGTTATCCCAGGATCGGGGCTACACCTTC TRBJ1-2 TRBV3-1/TRBV3-2 . .
CASSSRFAGGHGDTQYF TGTGCCAGCAGTTCCAGGTTTGCGGGGGGGCATGGAGATACGCAGTATTTT TRBJ2-3 TRBV28 TRBD2 .
CASSPELHLSNTEAFF TGTGCCAGCAGCCCTGAACTACACCTCTCGAACACTGAAGCTTTCTTT TRBJ1-1 TRBV5-5 . .
CASSQGRGLGTQYF TGTGCCAGCAGCCAAGGCCGGGGATTGGGTACGCAGTATTTT TRBJ2-3 TRBV14 . .
CAIATQSGNTEAFF TGTGCCATCGCGACCCAGAGCGGAAACACTGAAGCTTTCTTT TRBJ1-1 TRBV7-9 . .
CASSSSGGRLAFF TGTGCCAGCAGCTCCTCAGGGGGTCGATTAGCTTTCTTT TRBJ1-1 TRBV7-3 TRBD1 .
CAWSVQADTQYF TGTGCCTGGAGTGTGCAGGCAGATACGCAGTATTTT TRBJ2-3 TRBV30 . .
CASSLVGRGNNEQYF TGTGCCAGCAGCTTAGTCGGCAGGGGGAACAACGAGCAGTACTTC TRBJ2-7 TRBV11-2 TRBD1 once
CASSPRGGRVEQFF TGTGCCAGCAGCCCGCGGGGGGGCCGGGTTGAGCAGTTCTTC TRBJ2-1 TRBV7-3 TRBD2 .
CASSPIPWSEETQYF TGTGCCAGCAGCCCGATCCCCTGGTCGGAAGAGACCCAGTACTTC TRBJ2-5 TRBV7-2 . .
CASSRWGGGTGELFF TGTGCCAGCAGCCGTTGGGGCGGTGGCACCGGGGAGCTGTTTTTT TRBJ2-2 TRBV6-2/TRBV6-3 . .
CSVGSVWAHGYTF TGCAGCGTTGGGTCGGTGTGGGCCCATGGCTACACCTTC TRBJ1-2 TRBV29-1 . few
CASSSGQNNSPLHF TGTGCCAGTAGTAGTGGACAGAATAATTCACCCCTCCACTTT TRBJ1-6 TRBV19 . .
CASSVGGGYNEQFF TGTGCCAGCAGTGTGGGGGGGGGATACAATGAGCAGTTCTTC TRBJ2-1 TRBV25-1 TRBD2 .
CAWSTANTEAFF TGTGCCTGGAGTACAGCGAACACTGAAGCTTTCTTT TRBJ1-1 TRBV30 . .
CASSSEGARGNTIYF TGTGCCAGCAGCTCCGAGGGGGCGCGGGGAAACACCATATATTTT TRBJ1-3 TRBV5-4 TRBD1 .
CASSVKPRQGTDTQYF TGTGCCAGCAGCGTAAAGCCGAGACAGGGGACGGATACGCAGTATTTT TRBJ2-3 TRBV9 TRBD1 few
CASSVGGGLLQTQYF TGTGCCAGCAGCGTAGGTGGGGGACTTCTGCAGACCCAGTACTTC TRBJ2-5 TRBV9 . .
CASSPGGTGNYNEQFF TGTGCCAGCAGCCCCGGTGGGACAGGGAATTACAATGAGCAGTTCTTC TRBJ2-1 TRBV7-9 TRBD1 .
CAISDQDREGTYEQYF TGTGCCATCAGTGATCAGGACAGGGAAGGAACCTACGAGCAGTACTTC TRBJ2-7 TRBV10-3 TRBD1 .
CASSLRTGGVTDTQYF TGTGCCAGCAGCCTGAGGACAGGGGGCGTCACAGATACGCAGTATTTT TRBJ2-3 TRBV3-1/TRBV3-2 TRBD1 .
CATSGRFGQGQETQYF TGTGCCACCAGTGGGCGGTTTGGACAGGGGCAAGAGACCCAGTACTTC TRBJ2-5 TRBV24-1 TRBD1 .
CASSQGTVNSNQPQHF TGTGCCAGCAGCCAAGGGACAGTTAATAGCAATCAGCCCCAGCATTTT TRBJ1-5 TRBV3-1/TRBV3-2 . .
CASSLTPGYEQYF TGCGCCAGCAGCTTGACCCCCGGGTACGAGCAGTACTTC TRBJ2-7 TRBV5-1 . .
CASSPETGPNYGYTF TGTGCCAGCTCCCCTGAGACAGGGCCCAACTATGGCTACACCTTC TRBJ1-2 TRBV18 TRBD1 .
CASSTDSTDTQYF TGTGCCAGCAGCACAGACAGCACAGATACGCAGTATTTT TRBJ2-3 TRBV7-9 . once